Below, one T cell receptor (beta chain) is given with its context. This clonotype came up once. Its antigen has not been determined. Nothing much larger sits one base from this clone, and base qualities are not available. A single read counts as weak evidence. Library preparation used PCR. The sequencer listed for this sample is Illumina HiSeq 2500. TCR library preparation used molecular barcoding, with unique molecular identifiers applied to normalize quantification of the TCRbeta repertoire. TCRdb reprocessed the public reads (quality trimming at Q25 with fastp, clone calling with MiXCR) and kept in-frame beta chains. Each CDR3 protein gets just one entry, which takes the most common genes and DNA from the rows behind it. The sample records around 250,000 distinct CDR3 sequences, roughly 24% of which are singletons. The ten largest make up approximately 2.5% of the sample. This entry belongs to a study of T-cell reconstitution after alpha-beta-depleted transplantation in children (dated by TCRdb to between 2015 and 2016). In terms of the full investigation: Using TCR repertoire profiling, the study quantitatively followed how T-cell immune reconstitution unfolded in children after TCRalphabeta/CD19-depleted allogeneic hematopoietic cell transplantation.

Findings and caveats that apply to the study as a whole: The frequencies of hyperexpanded clones fell over the following months, and after one year, T-cell counts and TCRbeta diversity were mostly attributed to newly produced T cells. In some patients, the high TCRbeta diversity seen at day 60 was put down to recipient T cells and intrathymic progenitors that had survived conditioning. Apparently early alphabetaT-cell count recovery about two months after transplant reportedly relied on only several hundred rapidly expanded clones derived from non-depleted graft cells.

In light of the paper, this sample's treatment or condition label describes: allogeneic hematopoietic cell transplantation with graft depleted of TCRalphabeta T cells and CD19 B cells. The children who served as transplant recipients had been given grafts of TCRalphabeta/CD19-depleted allogeneic hematopoietic cells. CDR1 and CDR2 are drawn from the germline V gene: MGHDK, SYGVNS. There are 15 amino acids in the CDR3, from cysteine to phenylalanine inclusive. Kept here is only the CDR3 DNA, which spans 45 bases and is read in frame from base 1. V lost 2 bases and J lost 6 bases, and the count of bases not matched to a germline gene is 6.

This specimen consisted of PBMCs, obtained before TCRalphabeta/CD19-depleted stem cell transplant. Recombination connected TRBV25-1 to TRBJ1-4; 7 central bases correspond to TRBD1. This receptor was identified in a girl under 10 years old with Fanconi anemia, due to receive a stem cell transplant. The DNA sequence is given as TGTGCCAGCAGTGAACCGGGACAGCGATATGAAAAACTGTTTTTT. This gives the protein CASSEPGQRYEKLFF.